This is a list of T cell receptor beta chains from one sample in a study of T-cell memory formation after mild COVID-19. TCRdb re-analysed the 5' RACE reads in MiXCR, keeping a single row per CDR3 protein. The sample includes about 400,000 distinct CDR3 sequences, 20% to 25% of them seen just once. The sample consisted of PBMCs or a T cell subset sorted from them (not recorded which). The receptors stem from an adult woman who had mild COVID-19 (a few samples of this study predate the infection). Cell type and time point are not known. The CDR3 runs from the conserved cysteine through the conserved F or W. D genes are given only for firm matches. Clone size is shown for a subset of rows, as once, few, many or a class of expanded clone.

NA	TRBV11-2	TRBJ1-2	NA	TGTGCCAGCAGCTCCAGGGGACTTCGCTCCTATGGCTACACCTTC	CASSSRGLRSYGYTF
TRBD2	TRBV6-2/TRBV6-3	TRBJ2-1	NA	TGTGCCAGCAGATCACTAGCGGTCTCCTACAATGAGCAGTTCTTC	CASRSLAVSYNEQFF
NA	TRBV20-1	TRBJ1-2	once	TGCAGTGCTAGAGCCCCAATGTCAGGGCGTTCACGGGATGGCTACACCTTC	CSARAPMSGRSRDGYTF
TRBD1	TRBV29-1	TRBJ1-1	NA	TGCAGCGTTCGGACAGGGGGAAACACTGAAGCTTTCTTT	CSVRTGGNTEAFF
TRBD1	TRBV15	TRBJ1-2	many	TGTGCCACCAGCCTTCCCGACAGGGGCTATGGCTACACCTTC	CATSLPDRGYGYTF
TRBD1	TRBV7-2	TRBJ1-6	NA	TGTGCCAGCAGCGTCTCCGGGACAGAAAATTCACCCCTCCACTTT	CASSVSGTENSPLHF
TRBD1	TRBV4-3	TRBJ2-6	NA	TGCGCCAGCAGCCAAGGTAGAAGGGGGCTAGGCGTCCTGACTTTC	CASSQGRRGLGVLTF
TRBD1	TRBV14	TRBJ2-2	NA	TGTGCCAGCAGCCCTACCGGGACAGGAAACACCGGGGAGCTGTTTTTT	CASSPTGTGNTGELFF
NA	TRBV5-1	TRBJ2-5	NA	TGCGCCAGCAGCTTGGCCCAGGGTAGGCCGGAGACCCAGTACTTC	CASSLAQGRPETQYF
TRBD1	TRBV12-3/TRBV12-4	TRBJ2-2	few	TGTGCCAGCAGTTTCTCTCGACAGGGCCCCGGGGAGCTGTTTTTT	CASSFSRQGPGELFF
NA	TRBV3-2	TRBJ2-1	few	TGTGCCAGCAGCCAAGATCGTACTGGCGGGAGTATATACAATGAGCAGTTCTTC	CASSQDRTGGSIYNEQFF
NA	TRBV4-1	TRBJ1-4	few	TGCGCCAGCAGCCAAGTACCTAATGAAAAACTGTTTTTT	CASSQVPNEKLFF
TRBD1	TRBV7-8	TRBJ2-2	many	TGTGCCAGCAGCTTAGGGGGACAGGGGTTTACCGGGGAGCTGTTTTTT	CASSLGGQGFTGELFF
TRBD2	TRBV7-9	TRBJ2-3	NA	TGTGCCAGCAGCGTTACTAGCGGGAGTTCGGATACGCAGTATTTT	CASSVTSGSSDTQYF
TRBD1	TRBV9	TRBJ2-2	NA	TGTGCCAGCAGCGTCACACCGGGACAGGGATCTCTCACCGGGGAGCTGTTTTTT	CASSVTPGQGSLTGELFF
TRBD1	TRBV7-2	TRBJ2-1	few	TGTGCCAGCAGCTCGGACAGGGGGCCCTACAATGAGCAGTTCTTC	CASSSDRGPYNEQFF
TRBD1	TRBV7-6	TRBJ1-2	NA	TGTGCCAGCAGCTCGCCGGACAGGGATGGCTACACCTTC	CASSSPDRDGYTF
NA	TRBV29-1	TRBJ1-2	many	TGCAGCGTTGGAGCCCTTCAGGGCCGGAGTTTC	CSVGALQGRSF
TRBD2	TRBV11-2	TRBJ2-5	few	TGTGCCAGCAACCGCGGACTAGCGGGAGTCGAGACCCAGTACTTC	CASNRGLAGVETQYF
NA	TRBV6-5	TRBJ1-1	few	TGTGCCAGCAGTTACGGGGGGGTGAACACTGAAGCTTTCTTT	CASSYGGVNTEAFF
NA	TRBV18	TRBJ2-7	few	TGTGCCAGCTCACCATCGACAGTCTCAGCACCCTACGAGCAGTACTTC	CASSPSTVSAPYEQYF
TRBD2	TRBV29-1	TRBJ2-5	NA	TGCGGGGCGGGGGGCTTTTACCAAGAGACCCAGTACTTC	CGAGGFYQETQYF
NA	TRBV7-9	TRBJ2-3	many	TGTGCCAGCAGTCCAAAGAGGGCAGATACGCAGTATTTT	CASSPKRADTQYF
NA	TRBV19	TRBJ2-3	few	TGTGCCAGTAGTATCGACGCTAGAAGCACAGATACGCAGTATTTT	CASSIDARSTDTQYF
NA	TRBV12-3/TRBV12-4	TRBJ1-2	few	TGTGCCAGCACCCAGTTACCTAACTATGGCTACACCTTC	CASTQLPNYGYTF
TRBD1	TRBV20-1	TRBJ1-2	few	TGCAGTGCTAGCCAGGGGGCGGTATATGGCTACACCTTC	CSASQGAVYGYTF
NA	TRBV7-6	TRBJ2-5	few	TGTGCCAGCAGCTTATACGACTACTCGAGTCAAGAGACCCAGTACTTC	CASSLYDYSSQETQYF
TRBD1	TRBV3-1	TRBJ1-1	NA	TGTGCCAGCAGCCAATACCCCGGGACAGGAGGGAACACTGAAGCTTTCTTT	CASSQYPGTGGNTEAFF
NA	TRBV27	TRBJ1-2	NA	TGTGCCAGCAGCTCGGGCAGGGTCAACTATGGCTACACCTTC	CASSSGRVNYGYTF
NA	TRBV29-1	TRBJ2-1	NA	TGCAGCGTGGTTCCGGGGCAGTACAATGAGCAGTTCTTC	CSVVPGQYNEQFF
NA	TRBV7-9	TRBJ2-7	NA	TGTGCCAGCAGCCCGACCGGCCACCAAGGTCCAGCCTACGAGCAGTACTTC	CASSPTGHQGPAYEQYF
NA	TRBV7-6	TRBJ2-7	NA	TGTGCCAGCGGATGGACGAATATGGAGCAGTACTTC	CASGWTNMEQYF
NA	TRBV14	TRBJ2-7	NA	TGTGCCAGCAGCCAAGGCGTCGCCTACTACGAGCAGTACTTC	CASSQGVAYYEQYF
TRBD2	TRBV12-3/TRBV12-4	TRBJ2-5	few	TGTGCCAGCAGTTTAGCTGGTAGCGGGGGGGCCACAGAGACCCAGTACTTC	CASSLAGSGGATETQYF
NA	TRBV6-4	TRBJ2-1	few	TGTGCCAGCAGTTCCCGACTAGGGGGACCCTACAATGAGCAGTTCTTC	CASSSRLGGPYNEQFF
TRBD1	TRBV7-8	TRBJ2-1	NA	TGTGCCAGCAGCATACAGGGGGTATTAGCTACCGGCAATGAGCAGTTCTTC	CASSIQGVLATGNEQFF
TRBD1	TRBV9	TRBJ2-1	few	TGTGCCAGCAGCGTAGGAACAGGGGAAAAGTTCTTC	CASSVGTGEKFF
NA	TRBV7-2	TRBJ1-4	many	TGTGCCAGCAGCCAATGGGGGGTAAATGAAAAACTGTTTTTT	CASSQWGVNEKLFF
NA	TRBV12-3/TRBV12-4	TRBJ2-3	many	TGTGCCAGCAGTTTCGACAGCCTCACAGATACGCAGTATTTT	CASSFDSLTDTQYF
NA	TRBV2	TRBJ2-7	NA	TGTGCCAGCAGACCCACTAGTAATTCCGAGCAGTACTTC	CASRPTSNSEQYF
NA	TRBV12-3/TRBV12-4	TRBJ1-5	NA	TGTGCCAGCAGTTTACTGGAGGATCAGCCCCAGCATTTT	CASSLLEDQPQHF
NA	TRBV7-9	TRBJ1-4	NA	TGTGCCAGCAGCTTACAGGGCTATGAAAAACTGTTTTTT	CASSLQGYEKLFF
NA	TRBV18	TRBJ1-3	NA	TGTGCCAGCTCACCACCGGAGGGCCTCTCTGGAAACACCATATATTTT	CASSPPEGLSGNTIYF
TRBD2	TRBV29-1	TRBJ2-7	few	TGCAGCGTTGGGGCTAGCGGTACGGGTGAGCAGTACTTC	CSVGASGTGEQYF
NA	TRBV2	TRBJ2-1	NA	TGTGCCAGCGTCCGAGTCAACAATGAGCAGTTCTTC	CASVRVNNEQFF
NA	TRBV7-2	TRBJ1-1	NA	TGTGCCAGCAGCCCGGGACACCGGAACACTGAAGCTTTCTTT	CASSPGHRNTEAFF
NA	TRBV5-1	TRBJ1-2	NA	TGCGCCAGCAGCAAATTACAACTAGGCGGCTACACCTTC	CASSKLQLGGYTF
NA	TRBV20-1	TRBJ2-3	few	TGCAGTGCTAGAGATCTTGGGGGACCCACAGATACGCAGTATTTT	CSARDLGGPTDTQYF